What follows are 16 T cell receptor beta chains derived from one specimen sequenced in a study of cytomegalovirus exposure and HLA in healthy donors. A multiplex PCR was run with 60 Vbeta primers and 13 Jbeta primers. Profiled with immunoSEQ multiplex PCR; TCRdb holds only in-frame clones, not every one. The table lists about 150,000 clones, 78% of them singletons. Source material: PBMCs. The source is a man between 35 and 55 years old in good health and CMV-seropositive.

The V call is TRBV28, the J call TRBJ2-1; the match to TRBD1 covers 8 bases. CDR3 length: 14 amino acids. Looked up from germline, CDR1 is MDHEN and CDR2 is SYDVKM. The trim removed 3 bases at V and 11 bases at J, leaving 9 bases unmatched. CDR3 sequence: CASSLQGATLQQFF. The CDR3 DNA reads TGTGCCAGCAGTTTGCAGGGGGCAACACTTCAGCAGTTCTTC.

This clone was seen a single time. This rearrangement joins TRBV11-2 to TRBJ2-7; 12 bases fit TRBD2. V was clipped by 3 bases and J by 3 bases; unmatched bases: 3. CDR3 size: 15 residues. Per germline, CDR1 SGHAT and CDR2 FQNNGV. The CDR3 spells CASSFGLAGFYEQYF. CDR3 DNA sequence: TGTGCCAGCAGCTTCGGACTAGCGGGATTCTACGAGCAGTACTTC.

This chain joins TRBV9 and TRBJ1-3; perhaps TRBD1 as D (5 bases). This CDR3 comprises 15 residues. V was clipped by 4 bases and J by 0 bases, with 11 bases between them. Germline CDR1 and CDR2: SGDLS and YYNGEE. The CDR3 bases are TGTGCCAGCAGCCGGGGGTCCAACTCTGGAAACACCATATATTTT. Translated, it gives CASSRGSNSGNTIYF.

This clone was found a few times. J is TRBJ2-7 and V is TRBV5-5; 7 nucleotides line up with TRBD1. With V trimmed by 5 bases and J by 3 bases, 17 bases remained unmatched. The CDR3 runs 17 residues. CDR1 is SGHKS, CDR2 YYEKEE, per germline (reference sequence). CDR3 bases: TGTGCCAGCAGTTTTAGACAGGGCCCTTCATCTAACTACGAGCAGTACTTC. As protein: CASSFRQGPSSNYEQYF.

In the case of this clone: Germline is not matched at one junction end, which may reflect a read error. This chain uses TRBV7-9 with TRBJ1-4; TRBD1 aligns across 10 bases. CDR3 length: 18 residues. Germline lookup yields CDR1 SEHNR and CDR2 FQNEAQ (reference sequence). The CDR3 here is CSSSLSPGQGRANEKLFF. In DNA form, the CDR3 reads TGTTCCAGCAGCTTAAGCCCGGGACAGGGGAGGGCTAATGAAAAACTGTTTTTT. Filled out from reference TRBV7-9 and TRBJ1-4, the complete variable domain reads DTGVSQNPRHKITKRGQNVTFRCDPISEHNRLYWYRQTLGQGPEFLTYFQNEAQLEKSRLLSDRFSAERPKGSFSTLEIQRTEQGDSAMYLCSSSLSPGQGRANEKLFFGSGTQLSVL.

This rearrangement joins TRBV5-4 to TRBJ2-2; 7 nucleotides line up with TRBD2. V lost 3 bases and J lost 4; bases outside the gene matches: 9. Per germline, CDR1 SGHNT and CDR2 YYREEE (reference sequence). This CDR3 spans 16 amino acids. The DNA for the CDR3 is TGTGCCAGCAGCTCTTTTCGGGGGGAATCCACCGGGGAGCTGTTTTTT. It specifies CASSSFRGESTGELFF. The full variable domain, its missing parts supplied by reference TRBV5-4 and TRBJ2-2, is ETGVTQSPTHLIKTRGQQVTLRCSSQSGHNTVSWYQQALGQGPQFIFQYYREEENGRGNFPPRFSGLQFPNYSSELNVNALELDDSALYLCASSSFRGESTGELFFGEGSRLTVL.

The genes are TRBV29-1 and TRBJ2-1, with D uncertain. This CDR3 has 12 amino acids. CDR1 is SQVTM, CDR2 ANQGSEA, per germline. V lost 4 bases and J 5 bases, leaving 9 bases between the germline ends. The CDR3 coding sequence is TGCAGCGTTGGGCAGGCTAACAATGAGCAGTTCTTC. This codes for CSVGQANNEQFF.

This chain connects TRBV7-2 to TRBJ1-1, with D hard to call. V gave up 1 base and J gave up 9 bases, with 9 bases separating them. CDR1 is SGHTA and CDR2 is FQGNSA in the germline V gene. The CDR3 sequence is 12 residues long. The CDR3 DNA reads as TGTGCCAGCAGCTTAGGGTACACCCAAGCTTTCTTT. Translating it yields CASSLGYTQAFF. The whole variable domain, filled in from reference TRBV7-2 and TRBJ1-1, reads GAGVSQSPSNKVTEKGKDVELRCDPISGHTALYWYRQSLGQGLEFLIYFQGNSAPDKSGLPSDRFSAERTGGSVSTLTIQRTQQEDSAVYLCASSLGYTQAFFGQGTRLTVV.

V usage is TRBV23-1 and J usage is TRBJ1-2, with D possibly TRBD1 on 5 matching bases. TRBV23-1 is placed among ORFs of uncertain function. CDR3 size: 15 residues. V lost 0 bases and J 6 bases, leaving 14 bases between the germline ends. CDR3 amino acids: CASSQSDLQGNGYTF. CDR3 DNA sequence: TGCGCCAGCAGTCAATCCGATTTGCAGGGAAATGGCTACACCTTC.

The chain is built from TRBV10-3 and TRBJ2-7, with D possibly matching TRBD2 (5 bases). V was trimmed by 4 bases and J by 4 bases, leaving 14 bases between them. Germline loops: CDR1 ENHRY, CDR2 SYGVKD. The length of the CDR3 is 14 residues. The CDR3 region is CAISASAPGYEQYF. The CDR3 coding sequence is TGTGCCATCAGTGCCTCAGCCCCGGGGTACGAGCAGTACTTC.

There are many counts of this clone. The chain has TRBV6-5 and TRBJ1-1, with TRBD1 matching 7 bases. The CDR3 loop spans 14 amino acids. V lost 5 bases and J lost 3; bases outside the gene matches: 6. Germline CDR1 and CDR2: MNHEY and SVGAGI. In nucleotides, the CDR3 is TGTGCCAGCAGTCCCAGGGGGTGGTACACTGAAGCTTTCTTT. Its translation is CASSPRGWYTEAFF.

This chain connects TRBV7-3 to TRBJ2-3, with 9 nucleotides matching TRBD2. V was clipped by 6 bases and J by 6 bases; unmatched bases: 7. The CDR3 totals 14 residues. CDR1 and CDR2 from the germline V gene are SGHTA and FQGTGA. The CDR3 spells CASSSAGGKDTQYF. CDR3 bases: TGTGCCAGCAGTTCAGCGGGAGGAAAGGATACGCAGTATTTT.

The table lists this clone with a few counts. The chain recombines TRBV30 with TRBJ2-7, with 13 bases matching TRBD2. Germline CDR1 and CDR2: GTSNPN and SVGIG (reference sequence). This CDR3 is built from 13 residues. V was pared by 7 bases and J by 6 bases, with 6 bases of the junction left unmatched. In nucleotides, the CDR3 is TGTGCCTCCAGACTAGCGGGAGGCGGCGAGCAGTACTTC. It specifies CASRLAGGGEQYF. Drawing the rest from reference TRBV30 and TRBJ2-7, the complete variable domain is SQTIHQWPATLVQPVGSPLSLECTVEGTSNPNLYWYRQAAGRGLQLLFYSVGIGQISSEVPQNLSASRPQDRQFILSSKKLLLSDSGFYLCASRLAGGGEQYFGPGTRLTVT.

This sequence joins TRBV27 and TRBJ2-5; 10 bases align to TRBD1. Germline CDR1 reads MNHEY; CDR2 reads SMNVEV (reference sequence). Trimming cost V 5 bases and J 4 bases; bases outside gene matches: 4. The CDR3 spans 14 residues. The CDR3 protein is CASSLRTGGETQYF. As DNA, the CDR3 is TGTGCCAGCAGTCTACGGACAGGGGGAGAGACCCAGTACTTC.

The chain couples TRBV25-1 to TRBJ1-3; D not certain. Germline CDR1 and CDR2: MGHDK and SYGVNS. This CDR3 region has 13 residues. The V gene lost 5 bases and the J gene lost 0 bases, with 5 bases spanning the gap. The CDR3: CASSLASGNTIYF. The CDR3 coding sequence is TGTGCCAGCAGTTTGGCCTCTGGAAACACCATATATTTT.

With respect to this clone: Mismatch with germline at one junction end may stem from a read error. The rearrangement uses TRBV27 and TRBJ2-3, with 8 bases lining up with TRBD2. Germline CDR1 reads MNHEY; CDR2 reads SMNVEV (reference sequence). The CDR3 is 12 residues long. The CDR3 region is CASSRQREFPEF. DNA of the CDR3: TGTGCCAGCAGTAGACAGCGGGAGTTCCCGGAGTTT.